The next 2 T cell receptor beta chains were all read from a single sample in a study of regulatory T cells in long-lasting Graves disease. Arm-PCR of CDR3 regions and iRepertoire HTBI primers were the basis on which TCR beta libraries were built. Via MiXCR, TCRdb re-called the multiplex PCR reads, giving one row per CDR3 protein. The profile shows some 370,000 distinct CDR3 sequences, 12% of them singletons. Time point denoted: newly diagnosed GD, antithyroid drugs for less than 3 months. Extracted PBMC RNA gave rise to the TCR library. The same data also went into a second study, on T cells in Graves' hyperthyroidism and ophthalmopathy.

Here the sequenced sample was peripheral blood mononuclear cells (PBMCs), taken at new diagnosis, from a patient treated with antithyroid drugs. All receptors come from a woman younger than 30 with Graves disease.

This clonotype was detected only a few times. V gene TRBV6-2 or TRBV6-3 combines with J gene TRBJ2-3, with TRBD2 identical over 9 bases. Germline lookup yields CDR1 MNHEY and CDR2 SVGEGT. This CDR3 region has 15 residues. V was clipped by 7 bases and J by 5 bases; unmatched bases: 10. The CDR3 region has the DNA TGTGCCAGCAAGACAAAGCGGGAGGTGCAAGATACGCAGTATTTT. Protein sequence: CASKTKREVQDTQYF.

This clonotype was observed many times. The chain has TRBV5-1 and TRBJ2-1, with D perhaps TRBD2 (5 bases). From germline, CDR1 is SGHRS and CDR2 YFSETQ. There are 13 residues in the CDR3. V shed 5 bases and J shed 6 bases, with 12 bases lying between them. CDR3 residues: CASSLEGFNEQFF. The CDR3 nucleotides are TGCGCCAGCAGTTTAGAGGGCTTCAATGAGCAGTTCTTC.